The clone carrying this T cell receptor (beta chain) was found once. Its antigen remains unknown. The data derive from a study of CD8+CD57+ T cells in acquired aplastic anemia. Study results and caveats: Significant differences in CD8+ Simpson's diversity were not observed between patients and controls.

Selection for sequencing was limited to patients who had shown CD8+CD57+ cell expansion by flow cytometry. The germline V and J ends were trimmed by 9 bases and 9 bases, with 18 bases remaining between them. Germline values: CDR1 SNHLY, CDR2 FYNNEI. There are 14 residues in the CDR3. Both TCR beta VDJ combination and CDR3 sequence profiling were carried out. Genomic DNA was the template for this profiling. TCRdb reprocessed the reads via MiXCR and lists one record per CDR3 protein. Of 400,000 to 600,000 distinct CDR3 sequences listed, around 33% are singletons. Sequenced sample: sorted CD4+, CD8+, or CD8+CD57+ T cells (not recorded which) from PBMCs. The source of this sequence is a human donor with aplastic anemia. The rearrangement uses TRBV2 and TRBJ1-6; D may be TRBD1 (6 bases). The CDR3 DNA reads TGTGCCAGAAGGGGGGCCGGGGTTGGTTCACCCCTCCACTTT. Translating it yields CARRGAGVGSPLHF. The variable domain in full, completed from reference TRBV2 and TRBJ1-6, reads EPEVTQTPSHQVTQMGQEVILRCVPISNHLYFYWYRQILGQKVEFLVSFYNNEISEKSEIFDDQFSVERPDGSNFTLKIRSTKLEDSAMYFCARRGAGVGSPLHFGNGTRLTVT.